The 23 T cell receptor beta chains presented below share a single source sample, sequenced in a study of blood T cell repertoires in COVID-19. The assay was immunoSEQ multiplex PCR, and TCRdb's table has in-frame clones only and misses some. The table lists about 170,000 clones, about 79% of them singletons. Sequencing was performed on PBMCs or T cells enriched from blood (not recorded which). The receptors originated from a man between 45 and 60 years old who had recovered from COVID-19.

The J gene is TRBJ1-4, the V gene TRBV27, with 7 bases matching TRBD1. The germline V gene encodes CDR1 MNHEY and CDR2 SMNVEV (reference sequence). The CDR3 consists of 17 residues. Losses at the gene ends were 5 bases for V and 9 bases for J; bases not matched to a gene: 18. CDR3 loop: CASSTNDRVSSSQKLFF. Written as DNA, the CDR3 is TGTGCCAGCAGTACCAATGACAGGGTTTCATCTTCCCAAAAACTGTTTTTT.

The V and J genes are TRBV5-1 and TRBJ2-3; 10 bases align to TRBD1. CDR3 length: 15 amino acids. Germline V lookup: CDR1 SGHRS, CDR2 YFSETQ. The V gene end was trimmed by 3 bases and the J gene end by 6 bases; junction bases not matched to a gene: 7. As DNA, the CDR3 is TGCGCCAGCAGCTCGCGACAGGGGGCATCCGATACGCAGTATTTT. This sequence encodes CASSSRQGASDTQYF.

The CDR3 DNA reads as TGTGCCAGCGGGCAAACAGGGGATCTGGCTTTCTTT. The encoded protein is CASGQTGDLAFF. V is TRBV12-3 or TRBV12-4 and J is TRBJ1-1; 7 nucleotides line up with TRBD1. Unmatched junction bases numbered 11, after V lost 8 bases and J lost 11 bases. This CDR3 has 12 residues.

The chain links TRBV30 to TRBJ1-3; D remains unclear. The CDR3 is 15 residues long. V gave up 0 bases and J gave up 2 bases, with 11 bases separating them. The V gene's germline CDR1 is GTSNPN and CDR2 SVGIG (reference sequence). The CDR3 DNA follows: TGTGCCTGGAGTGTACTCCCACCTCCTGGAAACACCATATATTTT. Protein sequence: CAWSVLPPPGNTIYF. Full variable domain (missing parts from reference TRBV30 and TRBJ1-3): SQTIHQWPATLVQPVGSPLSLECTVEGTSNPNLYWYRQAAGRGLQLLFYSVGIGQISSEVPQNLSASRPQDRQFILSSKKLLLSDSGFYLCAWSVLPPPGNTIYFGEGSWLTVV.

The chain couples TRBV27 to TRBJ1-2; no clear D. The CDR3 runs 14 residues. CDR1 and CDR2 (germline): MNHEY, SMNVEV (reference sequence). The V gene lost 7 bases and the J gene lost 2 bases, with 14 bases spanning the gap. The CDR3 loop is CASKRGDLNYGYTF. The DNA of the CDR3 is TGTGCCAGCAAGAGAGGAGATTTGAACTATGGCTACACCTTC.

CDR3 coding DNA: TGTGCCAGCAGTTACTCTCGGGCAGGGTACGAAAAACTGTTTTTT. It translates to CASSYSRAGYEKLFF. V and J are TRBV6-5 and TRBJ1-4, with D maybe TRBD1 (5 bases). Trimming pared 0 bases from V and 8 bases from J, leaving 13 bases between. The germline V gene encodes CDR1 MNHEY and CDR2 SVGAGI. The CDR3 loop spans 15 amino acids.

This chain links TRBV28 with TRBJ1-2; D ambiguous. V lost 5 bases, J lost 4 bases, and 11 bases lay in between. The CDR3 has 13 amino acids. CDR1 is MDHEN and CDR2 is SYDVKM in the germline V gene. The CDR3 DNA is TGTGCCAGCAGTCTCCTAGATGGCTATGGCTACACCTTC. Its translation is CASSLLDGYGYTF.

This clone was detected only once. The V gene is TRBV4-2, the J gene TRBJ2-3, with 13 bases matching TRBD2. Trimming took 0 bases from V and 8 from J; bases not matched to a gene: 8. CDR1 and CDR2 (germline): LGHNA, YNFKEQ. The CDR3 has 17 residues. The CDR3 coding sequence is TGTGCCAGCAGCCAAGATCGGGGACTAGCGGGGTTCGGTACGCAGTATTTT. Amino acids: CASSQDRGLAGFGTQYF.

V is TRBV30 and J is TRBJ1-5, with D possibly matching TRBD1 (6 bases). CDR3 size: 15 residues. The V gene lost 2 bases and the J gene lost 3 bases, with 14 bases spanning the gap. From germline, CDR1 is GTSNPN and CDR2 SVGIG (reference sequence). The CDR3 is CAWSSAGVSNQPQHF. In DNA, the CDR3 is TGTGCCTGGAGTTCCGCAGGGGTATCCAATCAGCCCCAGCATTTT.

V and J are TRBV12-3 or TRBV12-4 and TRBJ1-6; TRBD1 matches at 8 bases. With 8 bases clipped from V and 10 bases from J, the junction kept 7 bases outside the gene matches. CDR3 length equals 13 residues. In nucleotides, the CDR3 is TGTGCCAGCCATCGGACAGGGCAATCACCCCTCCACTTT. Its protein product is CASHRTGQSPLHF.

A single count supports this clone. At the DNA level, this CDR3 is encoded by other sequences in the same sample as well. This chain uses TRBV27 with TRBJ1-2; TRBD1 matches 8 bases. With 3 bases clipped from V and 1 base from J, the junction kept 4 bases outside the gene matches. The CDR3 is 15 residues long. Germline values: CDR1 MNHEY, CDR2 SMNVEV (reference sequence). The CDR3 protein is CASSLGTGINYGYTF. CDR3 coding DNA: TGTGCCAGCAGTTTGGGGACAGGTATTAACTATGGCTACACCTTC.

The CDR3 DNA follows: TGCGCCAGCAGCTGGCGGGGGGGCCGCCAAGAGACCCAGTACTTC. It yields the protein CASSWRGGRQETQYF. This rearrangement joins TRBV5-1 to TRBJ2-5; 9 positions match TRBD2. Germline V gene sequence: CDR1 SGHRS, CDR2 YFSETQ. V gave up 3 bases and J gave up 1 base; unmatched junction bases: 4. This CDR3 comprises 15 residues.

This rearrangement joins TRBV14 to TRBJ2-7, with 7 bases that match TRBD2. CDR3 length: 15 amino acids. Germline V CDR1 and CDR2: SGHDN, FVKESK. Unmatched junction bases numbered 8, after V lost 4 bases and J lost 2 bases. The CDR3 coding sequence is TGTGCCAGCAGCCGTCGGGAGGCCAAAGCCTACGAGCAGTACTTC. Its translation is CASSRREAKAYEQYF.

The V call is TRBV6-1, the J call TRBJ1-2; D might be TRBD1 (5 bases). Trimming removed 1 base at V and 7 bases at J, with 13 bases between. The germline V gene encodes CDR1 MNHNS and CDR2 SASEGT. The CDR3 spans 14 residues. The CDR3, as DNA: TGTGCCAGCAGTGAAGTGGTCAGGGAGGGTGGCTACACCTTC. It encodes CASSEVVREGGYTF.

This clone was counted once. This chain joins TRBV3-1 (or the pseudogene TRBV3-2) and TRBJ2-7; 11 bases agree with TRBD2. V was pared by 1 base and J by 2 bases, with 10 bases of the junction left unmatched. From germline, CDR1 is LGHDT and CDR2 YNNKEL (reference sequence). The CDR3 extends over 18 amino acids. The CDR3 reads CASSQGVSGGARTYEQYF. CDR3 sequence (DNA): TGTGCCAGCAGCCAAGGCGTTAGCGGGGGGGCGCGGACCTACGAGCAGTACTTC.

The CDR3 DNA reads TGTGCCAGCAGTTACGGGCTAGCGGGGACATCGGGCTCCTACAATGAGCAGTTCTTC. Translation: CASSYGLAGTSGSYNEQFF. V gene TRBV6-2 or TRBV6-3 combines with J gene TRBJ2-1; 9 bases match TRBD2. Germline V CDR1 and CDR2: MNHEY, SVGEGT. Unmatched junction bases numbered 11, after V lost 2 bases and J lost 0 bases. There are 19 residues in the CDR3.

The J gene is TRBJ2-6, the V gene TRBV5-4; D may be TRBD2 (5 bases). This CDR3 is built from 15 residues. V was cut by 5 bases and J by 1 base, with 10 bases left in between. Germline values: CDR1 SGHNT, CDR2 YYREEE (reference sequence). The CDR3 region is CASSSEGSGANVLTF. The CDR3 DNA reads as TGTGCCAGCAGTTCCGAGGGATCTGGGGCCAACGTCCTGACTTTC.

This clone showed up just a few times. The J gene is TRBJ2-3, the V gene TRBV27; 8 bases are a match to TRBD2. Per the germline V gene, CDR1 is MNHEY and CDR2 is SMNVEV (reference sequence). The V gene end was trimmed by 0 bases and the J gene end by 3 bases; junction bases not matched to a gene: 11. CDR3 length: 18 residues. The CDR3 region is CASSLSGLVLSETDTQYF. CDR3 coding DNA: TGTGCCAGCAGTTTATCGGGACTAGTTTTAAGTGAGACAGATACGCAGTATTTT.

This clone has a single count. The rearrangement links TRBV7-9 to TRBJ2-1, with TRBD2 matching over 10 bases. This CDR3 spans 18 amino acids. Looked up from germline, CDR1 is SEHNR and CDR2 is FQNEAQ (reference sequence). V shed 2 bases and J 4 bases; nucleotides not matched to a gene: 11. In DNA, the CDR3 is TGTGCCAGCAGCTTAATCCGGGGTGTACTAGCGGGGTACAATGAGCAGTTCTTC. Encoded protein: CASSLIRGVLAGYNEQFF. The variable domain in full, with the rest retrieved from reference TRBV7-9 and TRBJ2-1, is DTGVSQNPRHKITKRGQNVTFRCDPISEHNRLYWYRQTLGQGPEFLTYFQNEAQLEKSRLLSDRFSAERPKGSFSTLEIQRTEQGDSAMYLCASSLIRGVLAGYNEQFFGPGTRLTVL.

This sequence joins TRBV30 and TRBJ1-3; the D is unclear. V lost 1 base and J lost 3, with 7 bases in between. Germline CDR1 GTSNPN, CDR2 SVGIG (reference sequence). The CDR3 is 13 residues long. CDR3 bases: TGTGCCTGGAGTGCCGGGAATGGAAACACCATATATTTT. Amino acids: CAWSAGNGNTIYF.

The chain uses TRBV18 and TRBJ1-5; D not certain. Trimming took off 6 bases at V and 5 bases at J, with 11 bases between the two ends. The length of the CDR3 is 13 residues. CDR1 is KGHSH and CDR2 is LQKENI in the germline V gene. The CDR3: CASSTGVDQPQHF. CDR3 DNA: TGTGCCAGCTCGACCGGGGTCGATCAGCCCCAGCATTTT.

This clone was seen just once. The gene calls are TRBV5-1 and TRBJ2-7; 11 bases agree with TRBD1. Germline-derived CDR1 and CDR2 are SGHRS and YFSETQ. V gave up 5 bases and J gave up 4 bases; unmatched junction bases: 14. The CDR3 runs 17 residues. Here the CDR3 reads CASSPGTGGFSGYEQYF. The CDR3 DNA reads TGCGCCAGCAGTCCCGGGACAGGGGGATTTTCGGGGTACGAGCAGTACTTC.

The CDR3 region has the DNA TGTGCTAGTGGTTTGGAGTTACTAGCGGGAAGCACAGATACGCAGTATTTT. Translating it yields CASGLELLAGSTDTQYF. The chain couples TRBV12-5 to TRBJ2-3, with 10 positions matching TRBD2. The CDR3 totals 17 residues. CDR1 LGHNT and CDR2 FRNRAP come from the germline V gene. After removal of 1 base from V and 0 bases from J, the junction contained 4 bases not matched to a gene.